Shown below are 32 T cell receptor beta chains from a single sample sequenced in a study of blood T cell repertoires in COVID-19. Produced via immunoSEQ multiplex PCR; TCRdb's table is partial and in-frame only. The sample gives a few hundred thousand clones, roughly 89% of which show up once; 3.5% to 4% is in the top ten. Source material: peripheral blood. These receptors came from an older woman with COVID-19, enrolled during active disease.

The rearrangement links TRBV9 to TRBJ1-3; no clear D gene. Germline CDR1 is SGDLS and CDR2 is YYNGEE. V was shortened by 0 bases and J by 0 bases, with 13 bases between the two germline ends. The CDR3 has 17 amino acids. The CDR3 coding sequence is TGTGCCAGCAGCGTAGGGGCCACAGCATACTCTGGAAACACCATATATTTT. Its protein product is CASSVGATAYSGNTIYF. Based on the CDR3 plus reference TRBV9 and TRBJ1-3, the full variable domain is DSGVTQTPKHLITATGQRVTLRCSPRSGDLSVYWYQQSLDQGLQFLIQYYNGEERAKGNILERFSAQQFPDLHSELNLSSLELGDSALYFCASSVGATAYSGNTIYFGEGSWLTVV.

The chain combines TRBV7-3 with TRBJ1-2; 7 nucleotides align to TRBD1. Germline V gene lookup returns CDR1 SGHTA and CDR2 FQGTGA. With 5 bases clipped from V and 5 bases from J, the junction kept 14 bases outside the gene matches. This CDR3 contains 16 residues. In DNA form, the CDR3 reads TGTGCCAGCAGCCCTTATCCCTCCGACAGGGTGTATGGCTACACCTTC. Its translation: CASSPYPSDRVYGYTF.

The chain uses TRBV10-3 and TRBJ1-1; D is uncertain. The V end lost 4 bases, the J end lost 0 bases, and 15 bases lay between the germline ends. CDR1 is ENHRY and CDR2 is SYGVKD in the germline V gene. This CDR3 is built from 16 residues. CDR3 residues: CAISGGRGGMNTEAFF. CDR3 nucleotide sequence: TGTGCCATCAGTGGAGGCCGCGGTGGCATGAACACTGAAGCTTTCTTT.

V is TRBV6-5 and J is TRBJ2-5; TRBD2 is a possible D gene (5 bases). Trimming cost V 10 bases and J 7 bases, with 22 bases left between them. The CDR3 contains 14 residues. Germline CDR1 MNHEY, CDR2 SVGAGI. This CDR3 reads CAISPDSPKRTQYF. For the CDR3, the DNA is TGTGCCATCTCCCCGGACTCGCCGAAGAGGACCCAGTACTTC.

CDR3 bases: TGTGCCAGCCTAAGCGGGGGGAGCAATCAGCCCCAGCATTTT. Amino acid sequence: CASLSGGSNQPQHF. The chain employs TRBV19 and TRBJ1-5; possibly TRBD1 for D (5 bases). CDR3 length equals 14 residues. V was trimmed by 9 bases and J by 1 base, leaving 13 bases between them. Per germline, CDR1 LNHDA and CDR2 SQIVND (reference sequence).

The chain has TRBV27 and TRBJ1-1; 10 bases are shared with TRBD1. The germline V gene has CDR1 MNHEY and CDR2 SMNVEV (reference sequence). The V gene end was trimmed by 2 bases and the J gene end by 5 bases; junction bases not matched to a gene: 8. There are 16 residues in the CDR3. DNA of the CDR3: TGTGCCAGCAGTTTACCGACAGGGGGCGTCGGTACTGAAGCTTTCTTT. Translation: CASSLPTGGVGTEAFF.

The CDR3, as DNA: TGTGCCAGCAGAAGTGGCGGGGGGGCTGAGCAGTTCTTC. Amino acid sequence: CASRSGGGAEQFF. The chain employs TRBV28 and TRBJ2-1; 9 bases match TRBD2. The CDR3 contains 13 residues. CDR1 and CDR2 (germline): MDHEN, SYDVKM. The V and J ends lost 6 bases and 9 bases, in that order; junction bases with no gene match: 6.

The rearrangement joins TRBV4-1 to TRBJ1-5; 8 nucleotides align to TRBD1. J gave up 2 bases and V 3 bases, and 6 bases lay outside the gene matches. Looked up from germline, CDR1 is MGHRA and CDR2 is YSYEKL. The CDR3 extends over 16 amino acids. CDR3 sequence (DNA): TGCGCCAGCAGCCAGTTATCGACAGGGGGCAATCAGCCCCAGCATTTT. Its translation is CASSQLSTGGNQPQHF.

This sequence joins TRBV5-5 and TRBJ1-5; TRBD1 matches 8 bases. This CDR3 is built from 15 residues. Germline assignment: CDR1 SGHKS and CDR2 YYEKEE (reference sequence). The trim removed 4 bases at V and 0 bases at J, leaving 3 bases unmatched. The CDR3 loop reads CASSGGTGSNQPQHF. The CDR3 coding sequence is TGTGCCAGCAGCGGGGGGACAGGTAGCAATCAGCCCCAGCATTTT.

The genes are TRBV7-8 and TRBJ1-6; 10 positions agree with TRBD1. Germline V CDR1 and CDR2: SGHVS, FQNEAQ. The length of the CDR3 is 15 residues. V shed 5 bases, J shed 9 bases, and the junction held 7 bases outside the gene matches. CDR3 DNA: TGTGCCAGCAGCCGGGGACAGGGGCAGGCTTCACCCCTCCACTTT. Translating gives CASSRGQGQASPLHF.

The CDR3 sequence is CASTLGGVTEAFF. CDR3 DNA sequence: TGTGCCAGCACCCTAGGGGGGGTCACTGAAGCTTTCTTT. The chain employs TRBV7-9 and TRBJ1-1, with a weak D call TRBD1 (6 bases). V lost 7 bases and J 4 bases, leaving 13 bases between the germline ends. The CDR3 consists of 13 residues. Germline CDR1 is SEHNR and CDR2 is FQNEAQ (reference sequence).

The chain carries TRBV7-9 and TRBJ2-7, with D tentatively TRBD1 (6 bases). This CDR3 has 15 amino acids. Germline CDR1 and CDR2: SEHNR and FQNEAQ (reference sequence). V gave up 3 bases and J gave up 4 bases, with 16 bases separating them. The DNA of the CDR3 is TGTGCCAGCAGCTTTCTAGCAGGGGCCGAATACGAGCAGTACTTC. This codes for CASSFLAGAEYEQYF.

The chain uses TRBV5-1 and TRBJ1-1; D unresolved. CDR1 is SGHRS, CDR2 YFSETQ, per germline. V was trimmed by 5 bases and J by 5 bases, leaving 10 bases between them. The CDR3 contains 12 residues. The CDR3 protein is CASSRSATEAFF. Here the CDR3 DNA reads TGCGCCAGCAGTCGAAGCGCGACTGAAGCTTTCTTT.

CDR3 nucleotides: TGTGCCACCAGCAGACCGATGGACAGGGCCGACACTGAAGCTTTCTTT. Translating it yields CATSRPMDRADTEAFF. The chain is built from TRBV15 and TRBJ1-1; 8 nucleotides match TRBD1. Germline CDR1 LNHNV, CDR2 YYDKDF (reference sequence). V trimming: 2 bases; J trimming: 3 bases; junction bases outside the gene matches: 8. The CDR3 spans 16 residues.

The V gene is TRBV3-1 (or the pseudogene TRBV3-2), the J gene TRBJ1-3; D is ambiguous. This CDR3 region has 14 residues. Germline CDR1 and CDR2: LGHDT and YNNKEL (reference sequence). V shed 3 bases and J shed 7 bases, with 13 bases lying between them. The CDR3 loop reads CASSQPGVQNTIYF. CDR3 coding DNA: TGTGCCAGCAGCCAGCCCGGGGTACAGAACACCATATATTTT.

The J gene is TRBJ1-6, the V gene TRBV3-1 (or the pseudogene TRBV3-2); D is perhaps TRBD1 (5 bases). The V end lost 2 bases, the J end lost 8 bases, and 16 bases lay between the germline ends. This CDR3 spans 16 amino acids. Germline CDR1 LGHDT, CDR2 YNNKEL (reference sequence). Written as DNA, the CDR3 is TGTGCCAGCAGCCAACAAGGCGGGGGACGTTATTCACCCCTCCACTTT. As protein: CASSQQGGGRYSPLHF.

There are a few counts of this clone. The rearrangement joins TRBV6-6 to TRBJ1-6; D unresolved. The CDR3 has 13 residues. The V end was cut by 7 bases, the J end by 9 bases, with 13 bases between. Germline lookup yields CDR1 MNHNY and CDR2 SVGAGI (reference sequence). In nucleotides, the CDR3 is TGTGCCAGCACACGGGTACTGAGTTCACCCCTCCACTTT. Its translation is CASTRVLSSPLHF.

The chain carries TRBV5-6 and TRBJ2-7; 7 bases agree with TRBD2. The CDR3 has 14 amino acids. From germline, CDR1 is SGHDT and CDR2 YYEEEE. Trimming removed 7 bases from V and 5 bases from J; junction bases left unmatched: 12. CDR3 in amino acids: CASRGRGRHNEQYF. Written as DNA, the CDR3 is TGTGCCAGCCGGGGGAGGGGTCGGCATAACGAGCAGTACTTC. Based on the CDR3 plus reference TRBV5-6 and TRBJ2-7, the full variable domain is DAGVTQSPTHLIKTRGQQVTLRCSPKSGHDTVSWYQQALGQGPQFIFQYYEEEERQRGNFPDRFSGHQFPNYSSELNVNALLLGDSALYLCASRGRGRHNEQYFGPGTRLTVT.

J is TRBJ2-5 and V is TRBV11-2; maybe TRBD2 (6 bases). Trimming shortened V by 2 bases and J by 4 bases, and 17 bases separated the two germline ends. This CDR3 has 16 residues. CDR1 and CDR2 from the germline V gene are SGHAT and FQNNGV. CDR3 nucleotide sequence: TGTGCCAGCAGCTTAAGCTTGCTAGGCGGGGTAGAGACCCAGTACTTC. Translation: CASSLSLLGGVETQYF.

J is TRBJ2-7 and V is TRBV2; 10 nucleotides agree with TRBD1. CDR1 is SNHLY and CDR2 is FYNNEI in the germline V gene. The V segment lost 7 bases and the J segment 0 bases; nucleotides outside the gene matches: 9. The CDR3 covers 16 residues. For the CDR3, the DNA is TGTGCCAGCACGTCTTACGGACAGGGGGGCTCCTACGAGCAGTACTTC. Amino acid sequence: CASTSYGQGGSYEQYF. Based on the CDR3 plus reference TRBV2 and TRBJ2-7, the full variable domain is EPEVTQTPSHQVTQMGQEVILRCVPISNHLYFYWYRQILGQKVEFLVSFYNNEISEKSEIFDDQFSVERPDGSNFTLKIRSTKLEDSAMYFCASTSYGQGGSYEQYFGPGTRLTVT.

This chain connects TRBV7-9 to TRBJ1-1; the match to TRBD1 covers 10 bases. The CDR3 loop spans 17 amino acids. V dropped 5 bases and J dropped 0; count of bases not matched to a gene: 9. Germline V lookup: CDR1 SEHNR, CDR2 FQNEAQ (reference sequence). The CDR3 reads CASSPPTGGSMNTEAFF. The CDR3 DNA follows: TGTGCCAGCAGCCCTCCGACAGGGGGCTCGATGAACACTGAAGCTTTCTTT.

J is TRBJ1-5 and V is TRBV4-1; D remains ambiguous. V lost 5 bases to trimming and J lost 0 bases, with 14 bases between them. Germline V gene sequence: CDR1 MGHRA, CDR2 YSYEKL. This CDR3 is built from 16 residues. CDR3 protein: CASSDRVVYSNQPQHF. CDR3 nucleotide sequence: TGCGCCAGCAGCGACCGGGTTGTCTATAGCAATCAGCCCCAGCATTTT.

The chain combines TRBV6-5 with TRBJ1-6; the D is unclear. The CDR3 covers 15 residues. Germline V lookup: CDR1 MNHEY, CDR2 SVGAGI. Trimming cost V 2 bases and J 5 bases, with 10 bases left between them. CDR3 sequence reads: CASSYIQTNNSPLHF. For the CDR3, the DNA is TGTGCCAGCAGTTACATACAGACCAATAATTCACCCCTCCACTTT.

This chain uses TRBV5-6 with TRBJ1-2; a weak D match, TRBD1 (6 bases). Trimming removed 3 bases from V and 5 bases from J, with 17 bases in between. Germline V gives CDR1 SGHDT, CDR2 YYEEEE. CDR3 size: 15 residues. The CDR3 is CASSWIQGKGYGYTF. CDR3 DNA: TGTGCCAGCAGCTGGATTCAGGGGAAAGGTTATGGCTACACCTTC.

The rearrangement joins TRBV28 to TRBJ2-5; 9 bases fit TRBD2. V trimming: 1 base; J trimming: 5 bases; junction bases outside the gene matches: 11. The CDR3 sequence is 17 residues long. Germline CDR1 MDHEN, CDR2 SYDVKM. CDR3 protein: CASSLLSLAGESETQYF. The CDR3, as DNA: TGTGCCAGCAGTTTATTGAGTTTAGCGGGGGAGTCCGAGACCCAGTACTTC.

The chain links TRBV30 to TRBJ1-1; unclear D gene. Germline loops: CDR1 GTSNPN, CDR2 SVGIG (reference sequence). CDR3 length: 13 amino acids. With 2 bases removed from V and 5 bases from J, the gap between germline ends came to 12 bases. As DNA, the CDR3 is TGTGCCTGGAGTTTTCAGGCGGGGACTGAAGCTTTCTTT. It yields the protein CAWSFQAGTEAFF.

This clone was seen a handful of times. The rearrangement links TRBV18 to TRBJ1-4; a weak D match, TRBD1 (5 bases). Trimming took off 8 bases at V and 7 bases at J, with 17 bases between the two ends. CDR3 length equals 14 residues. CDR1 KGHSH and CDR2 LQKENI come from the germline V gene. Here the CDR3 reads CASALEGQGEKLFF. The CDR3 bases are TGTGCCAGCGCACTAGAAGGCCAGGGTGAAAAACTGTTTTTT.

The chain recombines TRBV5-8 with TRBJ2-3; 13 bases map to TRBD2. CDR1 is SGHTS and CDR2 is YDEGEE in the germline V gene. V dropped 6 bases and J dropped 6; count of bases not matched to a gene: 10. The CDR3 sequence is 16 residues long. The CDR3 sequence: CASTRTSGGAVDTQYF. CDR3 bases: TGTGCCAGCACCCGAACTAGCGGGGGGGCGGTTGATACGCAGTATTTT. The complete variable domain, with remaining parts taken from reference TRBV5-8 and TRBJ2-3, reads EAGVTQSPTHLIKTRGQQATLRCSPISGHTSVYWYQQALGLGLQFLLWYDEGEERNRGNFPPRFSGRQFPNYSSELNVNALELEDSALYLCASTRTSGGAVDTQYFGPGTRLTVL.

The rearrangement links TRBV5-1 to TRBJ2-2; possible D gene TRBD1, 6 bases. Looked up from germline, CDR1 is SGHRS and CDR2 is YFSETQ. V was clipped by 3 bases and J by 3 bases, with 12 bases between them. There are 15 residues in the CDR3. DNA for the CDR3: TGCGCCAGCAGCTCGACAGGTGTGGACACCGGGGAGCTGTTTTTT. Protein sequence: CASSSTGVDTGELFF.

The rearrangement joins TRBV5-4 to TRBJ2-7; 7 nucleotides align to TRBD1. V dropped 2 bases and J dropped 4; count of bases not matched to a gene: 9. CDR1 and CDR2 from the germline V gene are SGHNT and YYREEE (reference sequence). There are 15 residues in the CDR3. The DNA for the CDR3 is TGTGCCAGCAGCTTACAGGGGCCAGCCGCATACGAGCAGTACTTC. Amino acid sequence: CASSLQGPAAYEQYF.

The V gene is TRBV6-5, the J gene TRBJ1-4, with TRBD1 matching 10 bases. V was clipped by 2 bases and J by 8 bases; unmatched bases: 2. Germline V gene lookup returns CDR1 MNHEY and CDR2 SVGAGI. This CDR3 spans 14 amino acids. The CDR3 coding sequence is TGTGCCAGCAGTTACCAGACAGGGGGCGAAAAACTGTTTTTT. This gives the protein CASSYQTGGEKLFF.

The chain employs TRBV19 and TRBJ1-2; D call uncertain. The germline gives CDR1 LNHDA, CDR2 SQIVND (reference sequence). Trimming shortened V by 5 bases and J by 3 bases, and 10 bases separated the two germline ends. The CDR3 length is 13 residues. The CDR3 loop is CASSPPRDYGYTF. In DNA form, the CDR3 reads TGTGCCAGTAGTCCCCCCCGCGACTATGGCTACACCTTC.